This T cell receptor (beta chain) is from a study of blood T cell repertoires in COVID-19. For the study at large: Collection of acute and convalescent COVID-19 samples took place in the United States, Italy and Spain.

Germline loops: CDR1 LNHDA, CDR2 SQIVND (reference sequence). The CDR3 is 14 residues long. V was pared by 3 bases and J by 4 bases, with 5 bases of the junction left unmatched. Methods used by the authors: Nucleated cell counts were estimated from reference gene primer amplification. Produced via immunoSEQ multiplex PCR; TCRdb's table is partial and in-frame only. V and J calls and clone size are given by that table; D and trimming were obtained from the DNA. The data show about 260,000 clones, about 85% seen once. Sample: peripheral blood. V is TRBV19 and J is TRBJ1-1; 7 positions agree with TRBD1. This TCR derives from a man aged 18 to 30 with active or convalescent COVID-19. Written as DNA, the CDR3 is TGTGCCAGTAGTATTAGACAGGGTGGCACTGAAGCTTTCTTT. Translating gives CASSIRQGGTEAFF.